The subject of this entry is one TCR beta chain. Its antigen is undetermined. This entry comes from a study of CD8 T cells in ankylosing spondylitis. The ends lost 0 bases at V and 0 bases at J; junction bases unmatched: 3. CDR1 and CDR2 (germline): SGHRS, YFSETQ. The CDR3 totals 15 residues. Findings of the study overall: From matched ankylosing spondylitis synovial fluid, disease-linked clones were reportedly recovered at significantly enriched levels. In peripheral blood, disease-linked CD8+ clones occurred at relatively low frequencies.

Library preparation for TCR beta used quantitative 5'-RACE with molecular barcodes. TCRdb re-derived calls from the 5' RACE reads in MiXCR, one entry per CDR3 protein. This table holds under 300,000 distinct CDR3 sequences, about a sixth found once. The sequence was collected from a male donor with ankylosing spondylitis or in good health (not recorded which). V usage is TRBV5-1 and J usage is TRBJ2-7; 7 bases line up with TRBD1. The sequenced sample consisted of blood, either unsorted or a sorted T cell fraction (not recorded which). The CDR3 region is CASSLEGADSYEQYF. Written as DNA, the CDR3 is TGCGCCAGCAGCTTGGAGGGGGCGGACTCCTACGAGCAGTACTTC.